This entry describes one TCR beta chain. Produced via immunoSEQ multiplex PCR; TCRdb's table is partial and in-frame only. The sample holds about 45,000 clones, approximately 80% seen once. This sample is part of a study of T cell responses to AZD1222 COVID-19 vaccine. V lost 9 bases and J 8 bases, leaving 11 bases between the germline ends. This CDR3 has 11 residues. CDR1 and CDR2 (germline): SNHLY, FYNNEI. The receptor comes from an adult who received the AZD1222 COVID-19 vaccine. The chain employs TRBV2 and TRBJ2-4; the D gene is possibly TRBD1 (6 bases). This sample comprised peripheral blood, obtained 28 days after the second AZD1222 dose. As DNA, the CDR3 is TGTGCCAGTATAGACAGGTACATTCAGTACTTC. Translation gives CASIDRYIQYF.